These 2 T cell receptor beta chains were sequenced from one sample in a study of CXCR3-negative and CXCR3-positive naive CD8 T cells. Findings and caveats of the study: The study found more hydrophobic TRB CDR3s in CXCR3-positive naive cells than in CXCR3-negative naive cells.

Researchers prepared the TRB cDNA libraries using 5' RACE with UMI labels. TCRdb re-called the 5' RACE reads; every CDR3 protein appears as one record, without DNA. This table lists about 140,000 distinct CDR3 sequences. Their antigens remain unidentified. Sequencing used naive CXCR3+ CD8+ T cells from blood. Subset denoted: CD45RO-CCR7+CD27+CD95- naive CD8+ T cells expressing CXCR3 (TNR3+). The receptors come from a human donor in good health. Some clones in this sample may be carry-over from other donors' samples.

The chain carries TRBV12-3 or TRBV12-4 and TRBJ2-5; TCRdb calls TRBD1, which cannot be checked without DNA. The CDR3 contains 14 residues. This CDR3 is CASSSLQGGETQYF.

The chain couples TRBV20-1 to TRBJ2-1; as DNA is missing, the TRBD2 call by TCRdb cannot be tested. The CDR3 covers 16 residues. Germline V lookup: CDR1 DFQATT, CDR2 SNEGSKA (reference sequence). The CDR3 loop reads CSARPGGASVLNEQFF.